This TCR beta chain originates from a study of T cell changes during pregnancy in multiple sclerosis. Method: immunoSEQ multiplex PCR; TCRdb's copy keeps in-frame clones and lacks some. The table records 50,000 to 75,000 clones, over 90% of them present only once. Trimming took 6 bases from V and 9 from J; bases not matched to a gene: 12. The CDR3 loop spans 14 amino acids. Germline-derived CDR1 and CDR2 are KGHSH and LQKENI. The rearrangement joins TRBV18 to TRBJ2-7; 9 nucleotides line up with TRBD1. This receptor was obtained from a female donor with multiple sclerosis, enrolled in a pregnancy study. The sequenced sample was CD8+ T cells from peripheral blood mononuclear cells, obtained in the third trimester of pregnancy. Here the CDR3 reads CASSEGQGYRVQYF. Here the CDR3 DNA reads TGTGCCAGCTCGGAGGGACAGGGATATAGGGTGCAGTACTTC.